Sequencing of this T cell receptor (beta chain) was carried out in a study of human T cells and chemical hapten exposure. Documented time point: pre-sensitization, week 0. Treatment here: therapeutic diphenylcyclopropenone sensitization with weekly scalp DPC. TCRdb re-analysed the RACE reads in MiXCR, keeping a single row per CDR3 protein. Among over 55,000 distinct CDR3 sequences listed, roughly a tenth were seen once. V shed 1 base and J shed 4 bases, with 22 bases lying between them. The V gene's germline CDR1 is PRHDT and CDR2 FYEKMQ (reference sequence). The CDR3 length is 18 residues. The sequenced sample was whole blood, obtained in connection with sensitization to the hapten diphenylcyclopropenone (DPC). J is TRBJ2-5 and V is TRBV13; TRBD2 might be the D (6 bases). The TCR originated in a man in his forties with alopecia areata. Some clones in this sample may be carry-over from other donors' samples. This CDR3 is CASSLAPMGGGRRETQYF. The CDR3 bases are TGTGCCAGCAGCTTAGCCCCGATGGGTGGAGGGCGGAGAGAGACCCAGTACTTC.